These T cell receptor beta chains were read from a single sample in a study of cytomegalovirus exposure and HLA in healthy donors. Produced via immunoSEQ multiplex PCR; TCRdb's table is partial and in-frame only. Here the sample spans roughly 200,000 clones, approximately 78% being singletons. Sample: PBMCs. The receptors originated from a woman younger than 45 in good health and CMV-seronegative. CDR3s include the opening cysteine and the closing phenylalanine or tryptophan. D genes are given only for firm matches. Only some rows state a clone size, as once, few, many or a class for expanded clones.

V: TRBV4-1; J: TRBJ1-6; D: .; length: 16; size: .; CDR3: CASSHTQGFRGSPLHF; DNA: TGCGCCAGCAGCCATACCCAGGGGTTTCGTGGCTCACCCCTCCACTTT
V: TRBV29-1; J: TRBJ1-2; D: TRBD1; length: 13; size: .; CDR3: CSVEETGGSGYTF; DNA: TGCAGCGTTGAAGAAACAGGGGGGAGTGGCTACACCTTC
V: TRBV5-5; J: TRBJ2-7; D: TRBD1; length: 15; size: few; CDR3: CASSLPGGVRDEQYF; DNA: TGTGCCAGCAGCCTCCCAGGGGGCGTCCGGGACGAGCAGTACTTC
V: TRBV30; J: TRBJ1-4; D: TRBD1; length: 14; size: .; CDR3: CAWSRGQPNEKLFF; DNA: TGTGCCTGGAGTCGGGGACAGCCTAATGAAAAACTGTTTTTT
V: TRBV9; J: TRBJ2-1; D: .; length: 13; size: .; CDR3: CASSAGTLLEQFF; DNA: TGTGCCAGCAGCGCCGGGACACTTCTTGAGCAGTTCTTC
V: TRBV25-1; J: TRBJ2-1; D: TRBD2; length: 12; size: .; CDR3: CASDLGGGGVVF; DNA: TGTGCCAGCGACCTGGGCGGGGGGGGTGTGGTCTTC
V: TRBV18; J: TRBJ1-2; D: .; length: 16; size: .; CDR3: CASSLTTERTNYGYTF; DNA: TGTGCCAGCTCACTTACAACAGAGAGAACTAACTATGGCTACACCTTC
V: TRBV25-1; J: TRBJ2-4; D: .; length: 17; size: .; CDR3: CASSEWGQGGDKNIQYF; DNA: TGTGCCAGCAGTGAATGGGGACAAGGTGGGGACAAAAACATTCAGTACTTC
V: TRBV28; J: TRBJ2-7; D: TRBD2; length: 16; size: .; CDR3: CASRSGKRGGPNEQYF; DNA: TGTGCCAGCAGGTCCGGAAAGCGGGGGGGCCCAAACGAGCAGTACTTC
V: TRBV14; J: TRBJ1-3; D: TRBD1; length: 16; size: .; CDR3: CASSRDRGLGGNTIYF; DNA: TGTGCCAGCAGCCGGGACAGGGGGCTAGGAGGAAACACCATATATTTT